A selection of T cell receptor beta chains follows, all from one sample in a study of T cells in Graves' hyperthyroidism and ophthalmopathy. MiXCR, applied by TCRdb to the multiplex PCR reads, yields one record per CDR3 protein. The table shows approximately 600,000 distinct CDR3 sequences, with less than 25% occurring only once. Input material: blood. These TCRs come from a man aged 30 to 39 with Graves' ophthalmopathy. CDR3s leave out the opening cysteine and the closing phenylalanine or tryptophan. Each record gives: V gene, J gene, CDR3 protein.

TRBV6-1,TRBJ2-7,ASSSQPGEYEQY
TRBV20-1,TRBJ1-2,SAIDSGHYGYT
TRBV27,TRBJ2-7,ASSTSGLGVPEQY
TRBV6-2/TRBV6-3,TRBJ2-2,ASSYALSGELF
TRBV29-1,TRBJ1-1,SVGNTEAF
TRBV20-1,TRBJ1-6,SAREGDRASPLH
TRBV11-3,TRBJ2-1,ASSLGAGLYNEQF
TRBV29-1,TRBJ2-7,SVEGKPYEQY
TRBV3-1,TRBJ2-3,ASRRLAGVGSDTQY
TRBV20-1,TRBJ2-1,SARAGSYNEQF
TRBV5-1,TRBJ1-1,ASSSPTGENTEAF
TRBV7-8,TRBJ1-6,ASSLMTGDNSPLH
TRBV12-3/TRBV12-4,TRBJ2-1,ASSSGTSGPNNEQF
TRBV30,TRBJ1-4,AWSPTGFNEKLF
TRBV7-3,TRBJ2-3,ASSPGLAGGADTQY
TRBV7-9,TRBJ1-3,ASSSTAGTGSSGNTLY
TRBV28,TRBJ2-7,ASSWDPTGDESYEQY
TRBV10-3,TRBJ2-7,AISEVGGTEEQY
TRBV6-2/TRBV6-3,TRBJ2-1,ASSYGGREAYNEQF
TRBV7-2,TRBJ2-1,ASSRLVSSYNEQF
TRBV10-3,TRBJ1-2,AISSRRTNYGYT
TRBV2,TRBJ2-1,ASREGGYGEQF
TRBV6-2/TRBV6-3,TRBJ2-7,ASSPGREPYEQY
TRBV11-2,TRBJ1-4,ASSLDRQVLNEKLF
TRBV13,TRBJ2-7,ASSLAGAVREQY
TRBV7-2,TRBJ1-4,ASSAGQGVGEKLF
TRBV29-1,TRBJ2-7,SVEGQFTHEQY